Presented here are 15 T cell receptor beta chains from one specimen sequenced in a study of blood T cell repertoires in COVID-19 (dated by TCRdb to 2019 to 2021). Library generation was performed with the immunoSEQ multiplex PCR assay. TCRdb obtained this table from immuneACCESS and retained in-frame rearrangements with V and J assigned. These tables miss some clones; where compared with another copy, unresolved V genes account for less than half of the shortfall, and the remainder is unexplained. The sample records 250,000 or so clones, about 90% of which are singletons. Of the sample, around 2.3% falls within the top ten clones. Sequencing was carried out using peripheral blood. The receptors were gathered from a woman aged 55-69 years with COVID-19, enrolled during active disease.

The genes are TRBV4-1 and TRBJ1-2; D is perhaps TRBD1 (6 bases). This CDR3 spans 13 amino acids. V gave up 2 bases and J gave up 4 bases, with 8 bases separating them. The germline V gene encodes CDR1 MGHRA and CDR2 YSYEKL. CDR3: CASSQQGFYGYTF. In DNA form, the CDR3 reads TGCGCCAGCAGCCAACAGGGGTTCTATGGCTACACCTTC.

This chain joins TRBV6-1 and TRBJ1-2; the match to TRBD1 covers 9 bases. This CDR3 contains 16 residues. The germline V gene has CDR1 MNHNS and CDR2 SASEGT. Trimming took 6 bases from V and 4 from J; bases not matched to a gene: 12. The CDR3 DNA sequence: TGTGCCAGCAGGGAACAGGGGGGGGACAGGGCCTATGGCTACACCTTC. It translates to CASREQGGDRAYGYTF.

This clone was counted once. This chain connects TRBV19 to TRBJ1-5; the D is unclear. Germline CDR1 LNHDA, CDR2 SQIVND (reference sequence). The CDR3 runs to 15 residues. V was trimmed by 5 bases and J by 3 bases, leaving 14 bases between them. In DNA form, the CDR3 reads TGTGCCAGTAGTGCAATCCGGAGTCACAATCAGCCCCAGCATTTT. It is translated as CASSAIRSHNQPQHF.

A note on this clone: Other DNA sequences of this sample code for an identical CDR3. The gene calls are TRBV6-4 and TRBJ2-1; 8 bases align to TRBD2. Trimming cost V 0 bases and J 4 bases; bases outside gene matches: 2. Germline CDR1 reads MRHNA; CDR2 reads SNTAGT. The CDR3 totals 15 residues. The CDR3 sequence: CASSDSAGGYNEQFF. The CDR3 coding sequence is TGTGCCAGCAGTGACTCGGCGGGGGGTTACAATGAGCAGTTCTTC.

V gene TRBV18 combines with J gene TRBJ1-2; D unclear. This CDR3 comprises 14 residues. Trimming stripped 2 bases from V and 10 bases from J, with 17 bases between. The germline CDR1 and CDR2 sequences are KGHSH and LQKENI. The CDR3 nucleotides are TGTGCCAGCTCACCAGTCGTTTATAGCAGAGACTACACCTTC. It specifies CASSPVVYSRDYTF.

The rearrangement uses TRBV9 and TRBJ2-3; tentatively, D is TRBD1 (5 bases). The V end lost 2 bases, the J end lost 2 bases, and 21 bases lay between the germline ends. The V gene's germline CDR1 is SGDLS and CDR2 YYNGEE. The CDR3 has 18 amino acids. The CDR3 here is CASSVSPAVRAFTDTQYF. CDR3 DNA: TGTGCCAGCAGCGTGAGTCCGGCCGTCAGGGCCTTCACAGATACGCAGTATTTT.

Comment on this clone: The junction shows a germline mismatch at one end, possibly a read error. This rearrangement joins TRBV12-3 or TRBV12-4 to TRBJ1-2; perhaps TRBD1 as D (5 bases). The CDR3 loop spans 11 amino acids. The CDR3 reads CASSFGGAFGF. The CDR3 DNA reads TGTGCCAGCAGTTTTGGAGGGGCTTTTGGCTTC.

V and J are TRBV10-3 and TRBJ1-3; no reliable D call. V was trimmed by 0 bases and J by 3 bases, leaving 9 bases between them. The V gene's germline CDR1 is ENHRY and CDR2 SYGVKD. The CDR3 is made up of 15 amino acids. The CDR3 nucleotides read TGTGCCATCAGTGAGTCGAACCGGGTTGGAAACACCATATATTTT. It specifies CAISESNRVGNTIYF.

Remarks on this clone: Additional DNA sequences in this sample encode the identical CDR3. The rearrangement uses TRBV27 and TRBJ1-1; 7 bases fit TRBD1. V trimming: 0 bases; J trimming: 1 base; junction bases outside the gene matches: 2. CDR3 length: 15 amino acids. Germline lookup yields CDR1 MNHEY and CDR2 SMNVEV (reference sequence). CDR3 loop: CASSLSRTGNTEAFF. The CDR3 nucleotides read TGTGCCAGCAGTTTATCGAGGACAGGGAACACTGAAGCTTTCTTT.

The gene calls are TRBV6-5 and TRBJ1-5; 8 bases match TRBD1. From germline, CDR1 is MNHEY and CDR2 SVGAGI. The CDR3 is 13 amino acids. V was clipped by 5 bases and J by 7 bases; unmatched bases: 4. The chain's CDR3 is CASSQGARQPQHF. The CDR3 DNA sequence: TGTGCCAGCAGTCAGGGGGCTAGGCAGCCCCAGCATTTT.

The rearrangement joins TRBV6-5 to TRBJ1-5; 8 bases are shared with TRBD1. CDR1 and CDR2 from the germline V gene are MNHEY and SVGAGI. The CDR3 is 13 amino acids. V lost 10 bases, J lost 6 bases, and 8 bases stayed unmatched. CDR3 loop: CATGQGTFQPQHF. CDR3 coding DNA: TGTGCCACAGGACAGGGTACGTTTCAGCCCCAGCATTTT.

This chain uses TRBV18 with TRBJ2-7, with TRBD1 matching 7 bases. After removal of 2 bases from V and 7 bases from J, the junction contained 11 bases not matched to a gene. The CDR3 totals 15 residues. From germline, CDR1 is KGHSH and CDR2 LQKENI. The CDR3: CASSPSGQREREQYF. The CDR3 coding sequence is TGTGCCAGCTCACCATCGGGACAGCGAGAGCGAGAGCAGTACTTC. The whole variable domain, remainder taken from reference TRBV18 and TRBJ2-7, is NAGVMQNPRHLVRRRGQEARLRCSPMKGHSHVYWYRQLPEEGLKFMVYLQKENIIDESGMPKERFSAEFPKEGPSILRIQQVVRGDSAAYFCASSPSGQREREQYFGPGTRLTVT.

The chain carries TRBV2 and TRBJ1-5, with D possibly being TRBD1 (6 bases). V shed 5 bases and J shed 7 bases, with 15 bases lying between them. The CDR3 has 14 residues. Germline CDR1 is SNHLY and CDR2 is FYNNEI. The CDR3 DNA sequence: TGTGCCAGCAGTTCGACAGGAAGAAGGCAGCCCCAGCATTTT. Amino acids: CASSSTGRRQPQHF.

This sequence joins TRBV19 and TRBJ1-1; D may be TRBD1 (6 bases). The germline V and J ends were trimmed by 1 base and 1 base, with 10 bases remaining between them. Germline V gene sequence: CDR1 LNHDA, CDR2 SQIVND (reference sequence). There are 15 residues in the CDR3. In DNA, the CDR3 is TGTGCCAGTAGTATAGGTTGGACAGCGAACACTGAAGCTTTCTTT. It encodes CASSIGWTANTEAFF.

The chain has TRBV9 and TRBJ2-5, with no clear D. Trimming stripped 4 bases from V and 1 base from J, with 11 bases between. Germline CDR1 and CDR2: SGDLS and YYNGEE. This CDR3 comprises 14 residues. The CDR3 spells CASSLSVAQETQYF. In DNA, the CDR3 is TGTGCCAGCAGCTTATCAGTCGCCCAAGAGACCCAGTACTTC.